This TCR beta chain is from a study of shared clonotypes between healthy human individuals. Some clones are missing from TCRdb's copy, which holds only in-frame ones; the method was immunoSEQ multiplex PCR. The table includes over a million clones, nearly 99% detected once. Deletions cut 2 bases from V and 2 bases from J, with 9 bases between. The CDR3 is 14 residues long. The germline V gene has CDR1 MNHNS and CDR2 SASEGT. Only one count was recorded for this clone. As yet, its antigen is unknown. Notes on the study in general: Sharing across four donors was highest in naive CD4 (roughly 5%) and lowest in memory CD8 (approximately 0.4%).

Partitioning of CD4+ cells yielded a CD45RA+ naive subset and a CD45RA-negative memory subset. The source is a man aged 25-45 years in good health. The chain recombines TRBV6-1 with TRBJ2-5; D unclear. Sequenced material: naive CD4+ T cells sorted from blood. Noted subset: CD45RA+ positively selected. CDR3 nucleotides: TGTGCCAGCAGTGAAAGTATATTGCAAGAGACCCAGTACTTC. This gives the protein CASSESILQETQYF.